The T cell receptor beta chain under discussion was sequenced for a study of blood T cell repertoires in COVID-19. About the study: Both acute and convalescent COVID-19 samples were obtained from the United States, Italy and Spain. PBMCs, B-cell-depleted T cells, or T cells were the source of the cDNA or gDNA that made up the material.

Trimming took 11 bases from V and 5 from J; bases not matched to a gene: 15. The CDR3 extends over 16 amino acids. Germline V gene data show CDR1 as MNHEY and CDR2 as SMNVEV (reference sequence). Authors' processing steps: Reference gene primer amplification gave estimated nucleated cell counts. Here immunoSEQ multiplex PCR was the method, and the copy in TCRdb shows in-frame clones only, minus some. V and J calls and clone size are given by that table; D and trimming were obtained from the DNA. This sample has about 84,000 clones, with over 70% found just once. This TCR was sampled from an elderly man with active or convalescent COVID-19. What was sequenced was peripheral blood. The chain couples TRBV27 to TRBJ2-7; 13 nucleotides align to TRBD2. Written as DNA, the CDR3 is TGTGCCGACGGGACTAGCGGGACCCCCCATTCGGACGAGCAGTACTTC. Translated, it gives CADGTSGTPHSDEQYF.